Shown below are 26 T cell receptor beta chains from a single sample sequenced in a study of T-cell memory formation after mild COVID-19. MiXCR, applied by TCRdb to the 5' RACE reads, yields one record per CDR3 protein. The sample records approximately 170,000 distinct CDR3 sequences, approximately 13% being singletons. The sample taken for sequencing was PBMCs or a T cell subset sorted from them (not recorded which). The source of these receptors is a man between 18 and 35 years old who had mild COVID-19 (a few samples of this study predate the infection). Cell type and time point are not known.

This clonotype was seen more than once but under ten times. V gene TRBV5-1 combines with J gene TRBJ2-3; D gene uncertain. V shed 0 bases and J shed 8 bases, with 16 bases lying between them. The CDR3 extends over 15 amino acids. Germline assignment: CDR1 SGHRS and CDR2 YFSETQ. The CDR3 coding sequence is TGCGCCAGCAGCTTGGAGTGGGGTTCCCAGTCTACGCAGTATTTT. Its protein is CASSLEWGSQSTQYF.

This chain joins TRBV5-4 and TRBJ1-2; TRBD1 matches 11 bases. The CDR3 is 13 residues long. V shed 5 bases and J 7 bases; nucleotides not matched to a gene: 4. CDR1 and CDR2 from the germline V gene are SGHNT and YYREEE (reference sequence). The DNA for the CDR3 is TGTGCCAGCAGGAGGACAGGGGGCCGTGGCTACACCTTC. As protein: CASRRTGGRGYTF.

This clonotype was counted a few times. V is TRBV7-2 and J is TRBJ2-3, with D perhaps TRBD2 (7 bases). The CDR3 is made up of 15 amino acids. The germline V and J ends were trimmed by 0 bases and 5 bases, with 12 bases remaining between them. CDR1 is SGHTA and CDR2 is FQGNSA in the germline V gene. The CDR3 nucleotides read TGTGCCAGCAGCTTAGCGGGGGGGCCTGTAGATACGCAGTATTTT. This sequence encodes CASSLAGGPVDTQYF.

In nucleotides, the CDR3 is TGTGCCAGCTCACCTATGCAGGTCAATGGCTACACCTTC. The encoded protein is CASSPMQVNGYTF. This chain joins TRBV18 and TRBJ1-2; D not certain. The germline V and J ends were trimmed by 3 bases and 6 bases, with 11 bases remaining between them. This CDR3 spans 13 amino acids. CDR1 is KGHSH, CDR2 LQKENI, per germline.

This clonotype appeared a few times. This sequence joins TRBV6-5 and TRBJ2-3; D is ambiguous. The CDR3 sequence is 14 residues long. V was clipped by 2 bases and J by 1 base, with 7 bases between them. Germline V CDR1 and CDR2: MNHEY, SVGAGI. The CDR3 DNA reads as TGTGCCAGCAGTTACGGAGAGGGCACAGATACGCAGTATTTT. Its translation is CASSYGEGTDTQYF.

This clonotype occurred a few times. The chain employs TRBV11-2 and TRBJ2-2; perhaps D is TRBD1 or TRBD2 (5 bases each). The CDR3 spans 13 residues. Germline V gene lookup returns CDR1 SGHAT and CDR2 FQNNGV. Deletions cut 7 bases from V and 6 bases from J, with 12 bases between. CDR3 sequence reads: CASTLRGPGELFF. For the CDR3, the DNA is TGTGCCAGCACACTGAGGGGCCCCGGGGAGCTGTTTTTT. The full variable domain, its missing parts supplied by reference TRBV11-2 and TRBJ2-2, is EAGVAQSPRYKIIEKRQSVAFWCNPISGHATLYWYQQILGQGPKLLIQFQNNGVVDDSQLPKDRFSAERLKGVDSTLKIQPAKLEDSAVYLCASTLRGPGELFFGEGSRLTVL.

This clonotype has more than one count but fewer than ten. This sequence joins TRBV29-1 and TRBJ2-1; D remains unclear. Trimming stripped 6 bases from V and 10 bases from J, with 7 bases between. CDR3 size: 9 residues. Germline V gene data show CDR1 as SQVTM and CDR2 as ANQGSEA. The DNA of the CDR3 is TGCAGCGTAGATCAGGAGCAGTTCTTC. Translating it yields CSVDQEQFF.

There are a few counts of this clonotype. This rearrangement joins TRBV5-1 to TRBJ2-5; 8 nucleotides align to TRBD2. In germline, CDR1 is SGHRS, CDR2 YFSETQ. The CDR3 consists of 15 residues. V shed 0 bases and J 5 bases; nucleotides not matched to a gene: 6. The DNA for the CDR3 is TGCGCCAGCAGCTTGGAACCGGGGGGGCAGGAGACCCAGTACTTC. Translation: CASSLEPGGQETQYF.

The rearrangement joins TRBV7-2 to TRBJ2-1; no clear D. The CDR3 totals 14 residues. The germline CDR1 and CDR2 sequences are SGHTA and FQGNSA. V was cut by 7 bases and J by 0 bases, with 10 bases left in between. As DNA, the CDR3 is TGTGCCAGCACCTCCCTTAGCTCCTACAATGAGCAGTTCTTC. This encodes CASTSLSSYNEQFF.

This clonotype was detected a few times. The rearrangement joins TRBV20-1 to TRBJ2-2; D possibly corresponds to TRBD1 (6 bases). Trimming took 3 bases from V and 5 from J, leaving 13 bases between them. The germline V gene encodes CDR1 DFQATT and CDR2 SNEGSKA (reference sequence). This CDR3 spans 14 amino acids. CDR3 in amino acids: CSASSGGWTGELFF. The CDR3 nucleotides read TGCAGTGCTAGTTCTGGGGGCTGGACCGGGGAGCTGTTTTTT.

The gene calls are TRBV12-3 or TRBV12-4 and TRBJ1-6; 9 nucleotides align to TRBD1. This CDR3 has 16 amino acids. The V segment lost 2 bases and the J segment 4 bases; nucleotides outside the gene matches: 3. The CDR3 reads CASSLTTGGYNSPLHF. The CDR3 DNA is TGTGCCAGCAGTTTAACGACAGGGGGTTATAATTCACCCCTCCACTTT.

In DNA form, the CDR3 reads TGTGCCAGCAGCCTGGGGGACAGGTATTCACCCCTCCACTTT. The encoded protein is CASSLGDRYSPLHF. This chain connects TRBV7-9 to TRBJ1-6; 8 bases match TRBD1. Germline CDR1 and CDR2: SEHNR and FQNEAQ (reference sequence). The ends lost 5 bases at V and 8 bases at J; junction bases unmatched: 5. This CDR3 region has 14 residues.

This clonotype came up a few times. The chain joins TRBV6-2 or TRBV6-3 to TRBJ2-3; TRBD2 matches at 7 bases. V was clipped by 10 bases and J by 0 bases; unmatched bases: 16. The length of the CDR3 is 17 residues. The germline gives CDR1 MNHEY, CDR2 SVGEGT. The CDR3 spells CATSPLQRGTSTDTQYF. CDR3 nucleotides: TGTGCCACTAGCCCCCTCCAGCGGGGTACTAGCACAGATACGCAGTATTTT.

This clonotype came up a few times. This chain links TRBV4-3 with TRBJ2-4; 9 bases are a match to TRBD2. CDR1 and CDR2 from the germline V gene are LGHNA and YSLEER. The CDR3 sequence is 16 residues long. V shed 2 bases, J shed 11 bases, and the junction held 13 bases outside the gene matches. CDR3 nucleotide sequence: TGCGCCAGCAGCCAAACGACTAGCGGTGGCATGGGGGTTCAGTACTTC. Amino acid sequence: CASSQTTSGGMGVQYF.

The genes are TRBV5-1 and TRBJ2-7; 11 nucleotides match TRBD2. The CDR3 spans 16 residues. Germline V gene data show CDR1 as SGHRS and CDR2 as YFSETQ. V lost 3 bases and J lost 3; bases outside the gene matches: 8. CDR3 protein: CASSSGPTSGVYEQYV. CDR3 nucleotides: TGCGCCAGCAGCTCCGGGCCGACTAGCGGGGTCTACGAGCAGTACGTC.

In this sample, this clonotype turned up a few times. The V gene is TRBV9, the J gene TRBJ1-1, with 9 nucleotides matching TRBD1. Per germline, CDR1 SGDLS and CDR2 YYNGEE. The V gene end was trimmed by 3 bases and the J gene end by 8 bases; junction bases not matched to a gene: 11. The CDR3 is made up of 15 amino acids. The CDR3 here is CASSAPGQGAWEAFF. The CDR3 DNA reads as TGTGCCAGCAGCGCGCCGGGACAGGGTGCGTGGGAAGCTTTCTTT.

This clonotype was detected a few times. The V call is TRBV20-1, the J call TRBJ2-3, with a possible D match to TRBD2 (5 bases). Germline loops: CDR1 DFQATT, CDR2 SNEGSKA (reference sequence). The CDR3 contains 12 residues. Trimming left V 5 bases short and J 6 bases short, with 12 bases between. The CDR3 DNA follows: TGCAGTGCTCCCGGACCGGGGGATACGCAGTATTTT. This sequence encodes CSAPGPGDTQYF.

In this sample, this clonotype turned up a few times. The chain carries TRBV6-5 and TRBJ1-1; a possible D gene is TRBD1 (6 bases). There are 14 residues in the CDR3. Trimming stripped 2 bases from V and 4 bases from J, with 11 bases between. The germline CDR1 and CDR2 sequences are MNHEY and SVGAGI. The CDR3 nucleotides read TGTGCCAGCAGTTACATGGGGGCGTCCACTGAAGCTTTCTTT. This codes for CASSYMGASTEAFF.

This clonotype was observed at least ten times. V usage is TRBV7-6 and J usage is TRBJ2-3; 8 nucleotides align to TRBD2. Germline loops: CDR1 SGHVS, CDR2 FNYEAQ. The CDR3 has 15 residues. V lost 6 bases to trimming and J lost 5 bases; unmatched junction nucleotides: 10. The CDR3 loop is CASSSRGGHGDTQYF. CDR3 coding DNA: TGTGCCAGCAGTTCCCGGGGGGGGCACGGAGATACGCAGTATTTT.

The chain employs TRBV4-2 and TRBJ1-2; 7 positions agree with TRBD1. There are 15 residues in the CDR3. The germline V gene has CDR1 LGHNA and CDR2 YNFKEQ. V trimming: 4 bases; J trimming: 4 bases; junction bases outside the gene matches: 9. CDR3: CASSRQQGESYGYTF. CDR3 in DNA: TGTGCCAGCAGCCGCCAGCAGGGGGAAAGCTATGGCTACACCTTC.

The chain carries TRBV5-1 and TRBJ2-1; the match to TRBD2 covers 14 bases. The CDR3 covers 15 residues. Germline V CDR1 and CDR2: SGHRS, YFSETQ. J was trimmed by 8 bases and V by 6 bases; bases with no gene match: 7. CDR3 protein: CASTPGLAGVYEQFF. CDR3 DNA: TGCGCCAGCACGCCGGGACTAGCGGGGGTCTATGAGCAGTTCTTC. Looking up the rest from reference TRBV5-1 and TRBJ2-1 gives the full variable domain: KAGVTQTPRYLIKTRGQQVTLSCSPISGHRSVSWYQQTPGQGLQFLFEYFSETQRNKGNFPGRFSGRQFSNSRSEMNVSTLELGDSALYLCASTPGLAGVYEQFFGPGTRLTVL.

The J gene is TRBJ2-5, the V gene TRBV7-2; TRBD2 agrees at 9 bases. The V and J ends lost 2 bases and 7 bases, in that order; junction bases with no gene match: 11. The germline V gene encodes CDR1 SGHTA and CDR2 FQGNSA. This CDR3 has 16 residues. CDR3 protein: CASSLQSGGTQGTQYF. In DNA form, the CDR3 reads TGTGCCAGCAGCTTACAAAGCGGGGGGACTCAGGGGACCCAGTACTTC.

The chain combines TRBV11-2 with TRBJ1-2; a possible D gene is TRBD1 (6 bases). Germline lookup yields CDR1 SGHAT and CDR2 FQNNGV. The V end was cut by 5 bases, the J end by 1 base, with 20 bases between. The CDR3 runs 17 residues. CDR3 coding DNA: TGTGCCAGCAGCACGTACAAAACCGGGACATTTAACTATGGCTACACCTTC. It translates to CASSTYKTGTFNYGYTF.

On this clonotype: With a much larger clone just one base away, this may be a read error. V usage is TRBV20-1 and J usage is TRBJ1-5; a weak D match, TRBD1 (5 bases). The CDR3 spans 14 residues. V was shortened by 0 bases and J by 5 bases, with 11 bases between the two germline ends. Germline V lookup: CDR1 DFQATT, CDR2 SNEGSKA (reference sequence). The CDR3: CSARDRGTHQPQHF. The CDR3 nucleotides are TGCAGTGCTAGAGATCGGGGCACCCATCAGCCCCAGCATTTT.

This clonotype has more than one count but fewer than ten. The V and J genes are TRBV20-1 and TRBJ2-5; either TRBD1 or TRBD2 may fit D (7 bases each). V shed 6 bases and J shed 1 base, with 12 bases lying between them. This CDR3 spans 13 amino acids. Germline CDR1 DFQATT, CDR2 SNEGSKA (reference sequence). Written as DNA, the CDR3 is TGCAGTGCCGACAGGGAGGGCCAAGAGACCCAGTACTTC. Its translation: CSADREGQETQYF.

This clonotype was observed a handful of times. The gene calls are TRBV11-1 and TRBJ1-2, with 7 bases that match TRBD1. The V and J ends lost 5 bases and 6 bases, in that order; junction bases with no gene match: 6. The germline CDR1 and CDR2 sequences are SGHAT and FQDESV (reference sequence). The CDR3 runs 13 residues. CDR3 region: CASSATGDHGYTF. The CDR3 nucleotides read TGTGCCAGCAGCGCCACAGGGGACCATGGCTACACCTTC.